A selection of T cell receptor beta chains follows, all from one sample in a study of blood T cells in healthy people across ages. TCRdb ran MiXCR on the 5' RACE reads and lists one entry per CDR3 protein. The sample has 980,000 or so distinct CDR3 sequences, around 48% seen once; the top ten hold around 15%. The sequenced sample was blood. These receptors originate from a man in his thirties or forties in good health. Both conserved end residues are part of each CDR3. Fields, in order: D gene, J gene, V gene, clone size, CDR3 DNA, CDR3 protein. A D gene is named only where the DNA matches it firmly. Rows may omit the clone size; those that give it use once, few, many or a size class.

TRBD1 | TRBJ2-7 | TRBV6-6 | . | TGTGCCAGCAGTGACAGGGGGCGCGGATTTGGCGAGCAGTACTTC | CASSDRGRGFGEQYF
TRBD1 | TRBJ1-6 | TRBV12-3/TRBV12-4 | . | TGTGCCAGCAGTCGGACCGGACAGGTCTATAATTCACCCCTCCACTTT | CASSRTGQVYNSPLHF
TRBD2 | TRBJ2-1 | TRBV7-2 | once | TGTGCCAGCAGCTTAGAAGCGGGGGACCCTGAGCAGTTCTTC | CASSLEAGDPEQFF
. | TRBJ2-5 | TRBV12-3/TRBV12-4 | . | TGTGCCAGTACGTCCTCCGGGACGCAGACCCAGTACTTC | CASTSSGTQTQYF
. | TRBJ1-2 | TRBV20-1 | many | TGCAGTGCTAGAGAGGAGGGGACGGGCTATGGCTACACCTTC | CSAREEGTGYGYTF
TRBD1 | TRBJ1-5 | TRBV27 | . | TGTGCCAGAAAGAATGACAGGGGTAGCAATCAGCCCCAGCATTTT | CARKNDRGSNQPQHF
. | TRBJ2-7 | TRBV7-2 | . | TGTGCCAGCAGCTTAGAGCCGGGGAAAGCCTACGAGCAGTACTTC | CASSLEPGKAYEQYF
. | TRBJ2-1 | TRBV28 | . | TGTGCCAGCAGTCCGCCCCTAAGGGCTGAGCAGTTCTTC | CASSPPLRAEQFF
TRBD2 | TRBJ2-3 | TRBV20-1 | . | TGCAGTGCTGGAGCGGGACTTCTAACAGATACGCAGTATTTT | CSAGAGLLTDTQYF
. | TRBJ2-1 | TRBV5-1 | . | TGCGCCAGCAGCTTGGAATATGTCAGCTACAATGAGCAGTTCTTC | CASSLEYVSYNEQFF
. | TRBJ2-7 | TRBV6-1 | . | TGTGCCAGCAGTGACGTAAGTCCCTCCGAGCAGTACTTC | CASSDVSPSEQYF
. | TRBJ2-7 | TRBV4-1 | many | TGCGCCAGCAGCCAAGGAAGGGCCGCCAGCTACGAGCAGTACTTC | CASSQGRAASYEQYF
. | TRBJ2-7 | TRBV20-1 | few | TGCAGTGCTAGATGGTCCGGGATCTCCTACGAGCAGTACTTC | CSARWSGISYEQYF
. | TRBJ1-2 | TRBV20-1 | . | TGCAGTGCCAAACTTACAGGGTCCAACTATGGCTACACCTTC | CSAKLTGSNYGYTF
. | TRBJ2-1 | TRBV10-3 | once | TGTGCCATCAGAGAGTCTTACGAGCAGTTCTTC | CAIRESYEQFF
. | TRBJ1-5 | TRBV6-2/TRBV6-3 | few | TGTGCCAGCAGTTCCGGGACTCCCCAGCATTTT | CASSSGTPQHF
. | TRBJ2-7 | TRBV7-2 | . | TGTGCCAGCAGCTTAGCGGTACAGGGAGGGCACTACGAGCAGTACTTC | CASSLAVQGGHYEQYF
. | TRBJ2-7 | TRBV19 | . | TGTGCCAGTAGTAGAAGGAGACAGTCCGAGCAGTACTTC | CASSRRRQSEQYF
. | TRBJ1-2 | TRBV29-1 | . | TGCAGCGTTGGACAGTTGCATGGCTACACCTTC | CSVGQLHGYTF
. | TRBJ2-2 | TRBV7-9 | few | TGTGCCAGCAGCTTAGCACAGGGTAACGCCGGGGAGCTGTTTTTT | CASSLAQGNAGELFF
. | TRBJ1-1 | TRBV10-3 | . | TGTGCCATCAGTGAGTCAGGCGGTGGGAACACTGAAGCTTTCTTT | CAISESGGGNTEAFF
TRBD1 | TRBJ2-1 | TRBV6-2/TRBV6-3 | . | TGTGCCAGCAGTTATGGGGTAGGACAGGGGAATTACAATGAGCAGTTCTTC | CASSYGVGQGNYNEQFF
. | TRBJ1-6 | TRBV2 | few | TGTGCCAGCAGTGCCGGGGGCGCCTATAATTCACCCCTCCACTTT | CASSAGGAYNSPLHF
. | TRBJ1-2 | TRBV2 | . | TGTGCCAGCGCATCCGAGAACTATGGCTACACCTTC | CASASENYGYTF
. | TRBJ2-7 | TRBV3-1 | . | TGTGCCAGCAGCCGATACGGGTACGAGCAGTACTTC | CASSRYGYEQYF
TRBD1 | TRBJ2-5 | TRBV10-3 | few | TGTGCCAGTACAGGGGGCGAAGAGACCCAGTACTTC | CASTGGEETQYF
TRBD2 | TRBJ2-3 | TRBV27 | few | TGTGCCAGCAGTTTACCGACTAGCGTAGATACGCAGTATTTT | CASSLPTSVDTQYF
. | TRBJ2-1 | TRBV3-1 | . | TGTGCCAGCAGCCAAGCCTGGAATGAGCAGTTCTTC | CASSQAWNEQFF